These T cell receptor beta chains were read from a single sample in a study of OX40 agonist ivuxolimab in advanced cancers. The table came from immunoSEQ multiplex PCR; TCRdb's copy has only in-frame clones and leaves some out. The sample lists 48,000 or so clones; 75% to 85% were seen once. The sequenced sample was CD4+ or CD8+ T cells sorted from blood, obtained in a trial of the OX40 agonist ivuxolimab. Receptors were obtained from an adult with an advanced solid tumor such as melanoma, head and neck, liver or kidney cancer. CDR3s include the opening cysteine and the closing phenylalanine or tryptophan. A D gene is named only where the DNA matches it firmly. Clone size is not always given. Where it is, it says once, few, many or a class for expanded clones.

CDR3 DNA: TGTGCCAGCAGACCCGGGACAGGAAACTATGGCTACACCTTC; CDR3 protein: CASRPGTGNYGYTF; D gene: TRBD1; V gene: TRBV2; J gene: TRBJ1-2; clone size: -
CDR3 DNA: TGTGCCAGCAGCCCCGCGGGACAGGGGGCAGATACGCAGTATTTT; CDR3 protein: CASSPAGQGADTQYF; D gene: TRBD1; V gene: TRBV7-9; J gene: TRBJ2-3; clone size: -
CDR3 DNA: TGTGCCAGCACCCTGCCAGGGTCCTACGAGCAGTACTTC; CDR3 protein: CASTLPGSYEQYF; D gene: -; V gene: TRBV6-6; J gene: TRBJ2-7; clone size: -
CDR3 DNA: TGTGCCAGCAGCTTAGATATTTTGGTTATGAACACTGAAGCTTTCTTT; CDR3 protein: CASSLDILVMNTEAFF; D gene: -; V gene: TRBV7-2; J gene: TRBJ1-1; clone size: -
CDR3 DNA: TGTGCCAGCAGCTTGGTTAGCGGGGTAGCAGATACGCAGTATTTT; CDR3 protein: CASSLVSGVADTQYF; D gene: TRBD2; V gene: TRBV7-2; J gene: TRBJ2-3; clone size: -
CDR3 DNA: TGTGCCAGCAGAACAGTTGACTACGAGCAGTACTTC; CDR3 protein: CASRTVDYEQYF; D gene: -; V gene: TRBV2; J gene: TRBJ2-7; clone size: -
CDR3 DNA: TGTGCCTGGAGTACCGGGACAGGGAGAATCGCACAGCCCCAGCATTTT; CDR3 protein: CAWSTGTGRIAQPQHF; D gene: TRBD1; V gene: TRBV30; J gene: TRBJ1-5; clone size: -
CDR3 DNA: TGTGCTAGTGGTTTGGTACTCTCGCCAGCCTACGAGCAGTACTTC; CDR3 protein: CASGLVLSPAYEQYF; D gene: -; V gene: TRBV12-5; J gene: TRBJ2-7; clone size: -
CDR3 DNA: TGCGCCAGCAGCGTGGAGTATGGTAATTCACCCCTCCACTTT; CDR3 protein: CASSVEYGNSPLHF; D gene: -; V gene: TRBV5-1; J gene: TRBJ1-6; clone size: -
CDR3 DNA: TGTGCCAGCAGCTTATCCGGACTTCCTGACAATGAGCAGTTCTTC; CDR3 protein: CASSLSGLPDNEQFF; D gene: -; V gene: TRBV7-2; J gene: TRBJ2-1; clone size: -
CDR3 DNA: TGTGCCAGCAGTTACTCTGGGAGTGGGGGGCATCAGCCCCAGCATTTT; CDR3 protein: CASSYSGSGGHQPQHF; D gene: -; V gene: TRBV6-5; J gene: TRBJ1-5; clone size: -
CDR3 DNA: TGTGCCAGCTCACAAGAGACCCAGTACTTC; CDR3 protein: CASSQETQYF; D gene: -; V gene: TRBV18; J gene: TRBJ2-5; clone size: -
CDR3 DNA: TGTGCCAGCAGCCAGGGGCCCCTAGCCGGAGCCGGGGAGCTGTTTTTT; CDR3 protein: CASSQGPLAGAGELFF; D gene: -; V gene: TRBV5-4; J gene: TRBJ2-2; clone size: -
CDR3 DNA: TGTGCCAGCAGTGAAACGGCGGGATATCAGCCCCAGCATTTT; CDR3 protein: CASSETAGYQPQHF; D gene: -; V gene: TRBV6-1; J gene: TRBJ1-5; clone size: -
CDR3 DNA: TGTGCCAGCAGCTTAATTGGACAGGGGACTCAGACCCAGTACTTC; CDR3 protein: CASSLIGQGTQTQYF; D gene: TRBD1; V gene: TRBV7-9; J gene: TRBJ2-5; clone size: -
CDR3 DNA: TGTGCCAGCAGTTACGAGCGGGGTTATGACGAGCAGTACTTC; CDR3 protein: CASSYERGYDEQYF; D gene: TRBD2; V gene: TRBV6-5; J gene: TRBJ2-7; clone size: -
CDR3 DNA: TGTGCCAGCAGCTTCGGTACAGGGCACACCTTC; CDR3 protein: CASSFGTGHTF; D gene: -; V gene: TRBV7-9; J gene: TRBJ1-2; clone size: -
CDR3 DNA: TGTGCCAGCAGCCAACTAACAGGGTCGAACACTGAAGCTTTCTTT; CDR3 protein: CASSQLTGSNTEAFF; D gene: -; V gene: TRBV11-2; J gene: TRBJ1-1; clone size: -
CDR3 DNA: TGTGCCAGCAGAGGTCCAGGGAGCACAGATACGCAGTATTTT; CDR3 protein: CASRGPGSTDTQYF; D gene: -; V gene: TRBV6-1; J gene: TRBJ2-3; clone size: -
CDR3 DNA: TGTGCCAGTAGCCGTGGGACAGGGGCGACGAATGAAAAACTGTTTTTT; CDR3 protein: CASSRGTGATNEKLFF; D gene: TRBD1; V gene: TRBV19; J gene: TRBJ1-4; clone size: once
CDR3 DNA: TGTGCCAGCTCTCGACCCAGCACAGATACGCAGTATTTT; CDR3 protein: CASSRPSTDTQYF; D gene: -; V gene: TRBV18; J gene: TRBJ2-3; clone size: -
CDR3 DNA: TGTGCCAGCAGGGCACTAGCGGGGGCGAACACCGGGGAGCTGTTTTTT; CDR3 protein: CASRALAGANTGELFF; D gene: TRBD2; V gene: TRBV6-4; J gene: TRBJ2-2; clone size: -
CDR3 DNA: TGTGCCAGTAAGAGGGGTCCGGGATACAATGAGCAGTTCTTC; CDR3 protein: CASKRGPGYNEQFF; D gene: -; V gene: TRBV19; J gene: TRBJ2-1; clone size: few
CDR3 DNA: TGTGCCATCAGAGGGACAGAGAACACTGAAGCTTTCTTT; CDR3 protein: CAIRGTENTEAFF; D gene: TRBD1; V gene: TRBV10-3; J gene: TRBJ1-1; clone size: few
CDR3 DNA: TGCAGCGTTGGGACAGGGGGCGCCACCGGGGAGCTGTTTTTT; CDR3 protein: CSVGTGGATGELFF; D gene: TRBD1; V gene: TRBV29-1; J gene: TRBJ2-2; clone size: -
CDR3 DNA: TGTGCCTGGAGTGTACAGGAGGGCAGGGCAGGTACAGAGACCCAGTACTTC; CDR3 protein: CAWSVQEGRAGTETQYF; D gene: -; V gene: TRBV30; J gene: TRBJ2-5; clone size: -
CDR3 DNA: TGTGCCAGTACCGACGACAGGGCCGGGGCCAACGTCCTGACTTTC; CDR3 protein: CASTDDRAGANVLTF; D gene: TRBD1; V gene: TRBV19; J gene: TRBJ2-6; clone size: -
CDR3 DNA: TGTGCCAGCTCACCACAGGGGGCGGAAGGCTACACCTTC; CDR3 protein: CASSPQGAEGYTF; D gene: TRBD1; V gene: TRBV18; J gene: TRBJ1-2; clone size: few
CDR3 DNA: TGTGCCACCAGCGGTTCGGCGGAGCAGCCCCAGCATTTT; CDR3 protein: CATSGSAEQPQHF; D gene: -; V gene: TRBV15; J gene: TRBJ1-5; clone size: -
CDR3 DNA: TGTGCCAGCAGCCCTAACCCGTCGGCCCGGGCATTTCTCGATACGCAGTATTTT; CDR3 protein: CASSPNPSARAFLDTQYF; D gene: -; V gene: TRBV7-8; J gene: TRBJ2-3; clone size: -
CDR3 DNA: TGCAGCGTTTACGACAGGGATACGCAGTATTTT; CDR3 protein: CSVYDRDTQYF; D gene: -; V gene: TRBV29-1; J gene: TRBJ2-3; clone size: -
CDR3 DNA: TGCAGCGTGGCGGGACGGCCAAATCAGCCCCAGCATTTT; CDR3 protein: CSVAGRPNQPQHF; D gene: -; V gene: TRBV29-1; J gene: TRBJ1-5; clone size: -
CDR3 DNA: TGTGCCAGCAGCTTCACAGGTAGCGGCTACACCTTC; CDR3 protein: CASSFTGSGYTF; D gene: -; V gene: TRBV7-2; J gene: TRBJ1-2; clone size: -
CDR3 DNA: TGTGCCAGTAGTATCCGACAGGTCAATGAGCAGTTCTTC; CDR3 protein: CASSIRQVNEQFF; D gene: -; V gene: TRBV19; J gene: TRBJ2-1; clone size: -
CDR3 DNA: TGCGCCAGCAGCGCACGGGGGGGCTCAGCCTACGAGCAGTACTTC; CDR3 protein: CASSARGGSAYEQYF; D gene: TRBD2; V gene: TRBV5-1; J gene: TRBJ2-7; clone size: -
CDR3 DNA: TGTGCCAGTAGTACACGGGGCGCAGAGACCCAGTACTTC; CDR3 protein: CASSTRGAETQYF; D gene: -; V gene: TRBV19; J gene: TRBJ2-5; clone size: -
CDR3 DNA: TGTGCCATCAGTGAGAACATAGCGGGGGGTATTGATACGCAGTATTTT; CDR3 protein: CAISENIAGGIDTQYF; D gene: TRBD2; V gene: TRBV10-3; J gene: TRBJ2-3; clone size: -
CDR3 DNA: TGTGCCAGCAGCTCGTTTATGGAAGCTTTCTTT; CDR3 protein: CASSSFMEAFF; D gene: -; V gene: TRBV2; J gene: TRBJ1-1; clone size: -
CDR3 DNA: TGTGCCAGCAGCCGCGGATCTAGCTACGAGCAGTACTTC; CDR3 protein: CASSRGSSYEQYF; D gene: -; V gene: TRBV4-2; J gene: TRBJ2-7; clone size: -
CDR3 DNA: TGTGCCAGCAGCTTAGTTGGGGTCCAGGGTCCGTACTTC; CDR3 protein: CASSLVGVQGPYF; D gene: -; V gene: TRBV7-8; J gene: TRBJ2-7; clone size: -
CDR3 DNA: TGCGCCAGCAGCTTCCGGCGCTCCTACGAGCAGTACTTC; CDR3 protein: CASSFRRSYEQYF; D gene: -; V gene: TRBV5-1; J gene: TRBJ2-7; clone size: -
CDR3 DNA: TGTGCCAGCAGTCGCAGGGGTTTTACTCGGTATGGCTACACCTTC; CDR3 protein: CASSRRGFTRYGYTF; D gene: -; V gene: TRBV6-5; J gene: TRBJ1-2; clone size: -
CDR3 DNA: TGCGCCAGCAGCGTTCAATACGAGCAGTTCTTC; CDR3 protein: CASSVQYEQFF; D gene: -; V gene: TRBV5-1; J gene: TRBJ2-1; clone size: -
CDR3 DNA: TGTGCCAGCTCACCCCGGACTAGCGGGGGAAATGAGCAGTTCTTC; CDR3 protein: CASSPRTSGGNEQFF; D gene: TRBD2; V gene: TRBV18; J gene: TRBJ2-1; clone size: -
CDR3 DNA: TGTGCCAGCAGCTTAGCAGGAGATTCACCCCTCCACTTT; CDR3 protein: CASSLAGDSPLHF; D gene: -; V gene: TRBV7-6; J gene: TRBJ1-6; clone size: -
CDR3 DNA: TGTGCCAGCAGTCTTGAACCGAGGGACTTTCATGGCTACACCTTC; CDR3 protein: CASSLEPRDFHGYTF; D gene: -; V gene: TRBV27; J gene: TRBJ1-2; clone size: -
CDR3 DNA: TGCAGTGCTCCTACTCCCTACGAGCAGTACTTC; CDR3 protein: CSAPTPYEQYF; D gene: -; V gene: TRBV20-1; J gene: TRBJ2-7; clone size: few
CDR3 DNA: TGCGCCAGCAGCTTGGAGGGACAGGGGACGTCAGATACGCAGTATTTT; CDR3 protein: CASSLEGQGTSDTQYF; D gene: TRBD1; V gene: TRBV5-1; J gene: TRBJ2-3; clone size: -
CDR3 DNA: TGTGCCAGCAGCTTAGCCCTAGGACAGGTCTACGAGCAGTACTTC; CDR3 protein: CASSLALGQVYEQYF; D gene: TRBD1; V gene: TRBV11-2; J gene: TRBJ2-7; clone size: -
CDR3 DNA: TGTGCCAGCAGTGACAACCTGGGGGGCTACACCTTC; CDR3 protein: CASSDNLGGYTF; D gene: -; V gene: TRBV25-1; J gene: TRBJ1-2; clone size: -
CDR3 DNA: TGTGCCAGTAGTACTCGTCGACTAGCGGGGGGGCCGAATACGCAGTATTTT; CDR3 protein: CASSTRRLAGGPNTQYF; D gene: TRBD2; V gene: TRBV19; J gene: TRBJ2-3; clone size: once
CDR3 DNA: TGTGCCAGCAGCTTAGGCCAGGGGGGTATGGGAAAACTGTTTTTT; CDR3 protein: CASSLGQGGMGKLFF; D gene: TRBD1; V gene: TRBV7-9; J gene: TRBJ1-4; clone size: -
CDR3 DNA: TGTGCCACCAGTATTGGAGGGACAGGATCTAACTATGGCTACACCTTC; CDR3 protein: CATSIGGTGSNYGYTF; D gene: TRBD1; V gene: TRBV15; J gene: TRBJ1-2; clone size: -